This T cell receptor (beta chain) was sequenced during a study of cytomegalovirus exposure and HLA in healthy donors. About this clone: Its target is not known.

Study outcomes and limitations: In vitro experiments confirmed that three CMV-associated chains were specific for CMV antigens. Reported results showed that the classifier diagnosed cytomegalovirus status with high specificity and sensitivity. Most subjects had HLA-A and HLA-B alleles reportedly predicted accurately by TCR beta sequences. With DRB1 most and HLA-C fewest, TCR association rates differed between HLA loci in a later analysis.

Primers included in the PCR were 60 Vbeta and 13 Jbeta primers. Clones were read by immunoSEQ multiplex PCR, and TCRdb kept only the in-frame ones, dropping some. The sample lists 150,000 or so clones, approximately 73% occurring once. V lost 8 bases, J lost 3 bases, and 6 bases stayed unmatched. Germline V gene lookup returns CDR1 SGHRS and CDR2 YFSETQ. The CDR3 runs to 13 residues. The rearrangement joins TRBV5-1 to TRBJ2-7; 9 nucleotides match TRBD1. The TCR sequence derives from a woman aged 18-29 years in good health and CMV-seronegative. Sequences were obtained from PBMCs. CDR3: CASSRDRDYEQYF. The CDR3 DNA reads as TGCGCCAGTTCAAGGGACAGGGACTACGAGCAGTACTTC.